This T cell receptor beta chain was sequenced during a study of shared clonotypes between healthy human individuals. Naive CD8 isolation took CD45RO-negative cells positively selected for CCR7 and excluded terminally differentiated effector memory CD45RA+ cells. The germline CDR1 and CDR2 sequences are GTSNPN and SVGIG (reference sequence). V shed 1 base and J 6 bases; nucleotides not matched to a gene: 6. The CDR3 has 14 residues. This table comes from immunoSEQ multiplex PCR, and its TCRdb copy is limited to in-frame clones, with some not included. The data contain some 2 million clones, over 85% of them singletons.

Material: naive CD8+ T cells sorted from blood. This receptor was taken from a man younger than 30 in good health. J is TRBJ2-3 and V is TRBV30, with 8 bases fitting TRBD2. The CDR3 reads CAWSGASGYDTQYF. The DNA for the CDR3 is TGTGCCTGGAGTGGCGCTAGCGGGTATGATACGCAGTATTTT.